The rows below give T cell receptor beta chains drawn from one sample of a study of neurological immune-mediated disorders. MiXCR, applied by TCRdb to the 5' RACE reads, yields one record per CDR3 protein. The sample records 100,000 to 150,000 distinct CDR3 sequences, approximately 3.2% being singletons. Input material: PBMCs. The receptors originated from a woman under 40 with multiple sclerosis. Both conserved end residues are part of each CDR3. D genes are given only for firm matches. Only some rows state a clone size, as once, few, many or a class for expanded clones.

TRBJ2-7 many TRBV11-2 . TGTGCCAGCAGCTACCGGACGGCCTCCTACGAGCAGTACTTC CASSYRTASYEQYF
TRBJ2-1 many TRBV27 . TGTGCCAGCAGTTTAGGGACAAACTGGGGTGAGCAGTTCTTC CASSLGTNWGEQFF
TRBJ1-1 many TRBV5-4 . TGTGCCAGCAGCTTTAGCCCCGGCGAAGCTTTCTTT CASSFSPGEAFF
TRBJ1-2 many TRBV4-1 . TGCGCCAGCAGCGAAATCCCCGGGACATTGCCTGGCTACACCTTC CASSEIPGTLPGYTF
TRBJ1-2 many TRBV29-1 . TGCAGCGTTATTAACCAGTACTATGGCTACACCTTC CSVINQYYGYTF
TRBJ2-1 . TRBV10-3 . TGTGCCATCAGTGGGCCGGGGCACCTCAATGAGCAGTTCTTC CAISGPGHLNEQFF
TRBJ2-1 many TRBV7-2 TRBD2 TGTGCCAGCAGCTCACAACCGGGACTAGTAATGGATGAGCAGTTCTTC CASSSQPGLVMDEQFF
TRBJ2-2 many TRBV5-1 TRBD1 TGCGCCAGCAGCTTGGAAAAAAACAGGGGCCCCACCGGGGAGCTGTTTTTT CASSLEKNRGPTGELFF
TRBJ2-5 many TRBV6-2/TRBV6-3 . TGTGCCAGCAGTTATATCGGGGTCCAAGAGACCCAGTACTTC CASSYIGVQETQYF
TRBJ2-1 many TRBV20-1 . TGCAGTGCGAGAGCGGCGACCTCCTACAATGAGCAGTTCTTC CSARAATSYNEQFF
TRBJ2-3 many TRBV29-1 . TGCAGCGCCGCCCCGTCGGCTATCACAGATACGCAGTATTTT CSAAPSAITDTQYF
TRBJ1-4 many TRBV27 . TGTGCCAGCAGTTTTTTAGGAGGGGGAGGAGAAAAACTGTTTTTT CASSFLGGGGEKLFF
TRBJ1-1 many TRBV15 . TGTGCCACCAGCAGAGATTGGGTCACTAGTGGGTCCACTGAAGCTTTCTTT CATSRDWVTSGSTEAFF
TRBJ2-1 many TRBV29-1 . TGCAGCGTTGCCGAATGGGGGAATGAGCAGTTCTTC CSVAEWGNEQFF
TRBJ2-7 many TRBV20-1 . TGCAGTGCTAGGTACTCCTACGAGCAGTACTTC CSARYSYEQYF
TRBJ1-2 many TRBV20-1 TRBD1 TGCAGTGCCCTCGGAACAGGGGCCCCAAACTATGGCTACACCTTC CSALGTGAPNYGYTF
TRBJ2-1 many TRBV4-3 . TGCGCCAGCAGCCCCCGGGACGGTGGATACAATGAGCAGTTCTTC CASSPRDGGYNEQFF
TRBJ2-7 many TRBV7-8 TRBD2 TGTGCCAGCAGCTGGACCGGAGGACTAGCCGACGAGCAGTACTTC CASSWTGGLADEQYF
TRBJ2-1 many TRBV6-5 . TGTGCCAGCAGTTATGGCCCGGGGGTATACAATGAGCAGTTCTTC CASSYGPGVYNEQFF